The clone carrying this TCR beta chain has only a few counts. The antigen remains undetermined. Germline V gives CDR1 MNHEY, CDR2 SMNVEV (reference sequence). CDR3 length equals 14 residues. V lost 3 bases and J lost 5; bases outside the gene matches: 4. A second about 6 to 11 cycle PCR used barcoded and J-beta primers. With 12 random nucleotides, a template-switch adaptor tagged each individual cDNA molecule. TCRdb used MiXCR to reprocess the 5' RACE reads, holding one entry per CDR3 protein. This table holds more than 750,000 distinct CDR3 sequences, around 29% found once. The source of the sample is a study of blood T cells in healthy people across ages. General observations from the study: With naive T cell percentage, TCR beta diversity showed a strong correlation. Diversity of TCR beta per million T cells declined in a roughly linear way with age.

Total RNA, at least 5.5 micrograms per sample, was extracted from PBMCs. These data also featured in a second study, about T cells of mothers and their children.

The rearrangement links TRBV27 to TRBJ2-7, with 10 bases aligning to TRBD1. The material sequenced was blood. This TCR was recovered from a middle-aged woman in good health. The CDR3 bases are TGTGCCAGCAGTTTGGGACAGGGGCTCGACGAGCAGTACTTC. Encoded protein: CASSLGQGLDEQYF.